Sequencing of this TCR beta chain was carried out in a study of T cell changes during pregnancy in multiple sclerosis. CDR1 and CDR2 from the germline V gene are SEHNR and FQNEAQ (reference sequence). The CDR3 is 12 residues long. V shed 1 base and J shed 6 bases, with 5 bases lying between them. Clones were sequenced by immunoSEQ multiplex PCR, and TCRdb holds only the in-frame ones, with some missing. The sample records about 42,000 clones, roughly 87% being singletons. This receptor was obtained from a female donor with multiple sclerosis, enrolled in a pregnancy study. The chain has TRBV7-9 and TRBJ2-3; D gene unclear. The sample in question was CD4+ T cells from peripheral blood mononuclear cells, obtained after pregnancy. The CDR3 reads CASSLGPDTQYF. The CDR3 DNA reads as TGTGCCAGCAGCTTAGGGCCGGATACGCAGTATTTT.